This T cell receptor (beta chain) emerged from a study of glioma-infiltrating T cells. General observations from the study: Above-expected tissue-blood divergence occurred in all gliomas, most in low-grade ones.

Of note for this clonotype: Its matching antigen is unknown. This beta chain was picked up by a library intended for alpha chains and is off target, so its count carries little meaning.

Using RNA template, CDR3s of TCR alpha and beta were amplified with iRepertoire arm-PCR. Input was roughly 95-400 ng of tissue mRNA or PBMC total RNA. MiXCR, applied by TCRdb to the multiplex PCR reads, yields one record per CDR3 protein. In the table there are over a thousand distinct CDR3 sequences, 29% of which are singletons. The CDR3 loop spans 16 amino acids. V lost 3 bases and J 1 base, leaving 13 bases between the germline ends. The germline CDR1 and CDR2 sequences are MDHEN and SYDVKM. The chain combines TRBV28 with TRBJ2-1; no clear D. Sequencing input: glioma tissue, nonneoplastic brain tissue, or PBMCs (not recorded which). This receptor was obtained from a human donor with low-grade glioma or glioblastoma, undergoing nonglioma brain surgery, or in good health (not recorded which). Here the CDR3 reads CASSFNSRVSYNEQFF. CDR3 coding DNA: TGTGCCAGCAGTTTCAATTCTAGGGTATCCTACAATGAGCAGTTCTTC.